A few counts support the clone carrying this T cell receptor beta chain. What it binds is not known. CDR1 and CDR2 from the germline V gene are SEHNR and FQNEAQ (reference sequence). Deletions cut 1 base from V and 8 bases from J, with 11 bases between. This CDR3 contains 13 residues. The sample originates from a study of T-cell memory formation after mild COVID-19. About the research overall: The two donors had largely donor-specific TCR clusters. Study-wide results and caveats: The main location of contracting CD4+ clones was CM and EM, and that of contracting CD8+ clones was EMRA.

With constant-segment primers, 5'RACE yielded cDNA libraries of TCR alpha and TCR beta that carried sample barcodes and UMIs. TCRdb reanalysed the 5' RACE reads using MiXCR and keeps one entry per CDR3 protein. The sample lists around 300,000 distinct CDR3 sequences; around an eighth were seen once. The sequence derives from a man between 18 and 29 years old who had mild COVID-19 (a few samples of this study predate the infection). Cell type and time point are not known. The sequenced sample consisted of PBMCs or a T cell subset sorted from them (not recorded which). This chain links TRBV7-9 with TRBJ1-1; possibly TRBD1 for D (6 bases). The CDR3 nucleotides read TGTGCCAGCAGCTTAGAGGAGGGGGGGGAAGCTTTCTTT. It yields the protein CASSLEEGGEAFF.